The clone carrying this T cell receptor beta chain was picked up many times. Its antigen is currently unknown. This sample was included in a study of T cells in Graves' hyperthyroidism and ophthalmopathy. Study at large: Peripheral blood sampling occurred at initial diagnosis, before any treatment.

Trimming shortened V by 7 bases and J by 1 base, and 8 bases separated the two germline ends. The CDR3 totals 14 residues. Per germline, CDR1 MDHEN and CDR2 SYDVKM. Amplification of TCR beta CDR3 regions used RNA as the template. Using the HTBI primer set, a first-round RT-PCR was run on the TCR CDR3. Using its own MiXCR run on the multiplex PCR reads, TCRdb lists one record per CDR3 protein. The sample has 560,000 or so distinct CDR3 sequences; around 20% are singletons. General study points: The model anticipated ophthalmopathy a median about 6.5 months pre-onset.

The sequenced sample consisted of blood. The origin of this receptor is a man in his forties with Graves' ophthalmopathy. The chain combines TRBV28 with TRBJ2-6; possibly TRBD2 for D (5 bases). CDR3: CASTRRSGANVLTF. CDR3 nucleotide sequence: TGTGCCAGCACTCGGAGGTCTGGGGCCAACGTCCTGACTTTC.